This T cell receptor beta chain was recorded in a study of cytomegalovirus exposure and HLA in healthy donors. Both 60 Vbeta primers and 13 Jbeta primers went into the PCR. Sequencing used immunoSEQ multiplex PCR; TCRdb keeps in-frame clones, though not all of them. Of tens of thousands of clones listed, roughly 75% were seen once; the top ten hold roughly 8%. As concerns this clone: Antigen specificity is unknown.

Study-wide results and caveats: Most TCR sequences proved rare, with some public TCRs found in many donors. In a later analysis, roughly 17,000 TCR beta sequences were associated with HLA alleles at 0.05 false discovery rate. By HLA locus, TCR association rates varied in a later analysis, with DRB1 showing the most and HLA-C the fewest. Relative to the approximately 700-donor mean, N-insertions were reportedly fewer in an Asian-associated ancestry cluster in a later analysis.

V shed 1 base, J shed 4 bases, and the junction held 3 bases outside the gene matches. Germline V CDR1 and CDR2: GTSNPN, SVGIG (reference sequence). The CDR3 covers 15 residues. The source is a man aged 55 to 70 in good health and CMV-seropositive. The sequencing sample was made of PBMCs. This sequence joins TRBV30 and TRBJ2-2; 10 positions match TRBD1. The CDR3 DNA reads TGTGCCTGGAGTGGGACAGGGGGTACCACCGGGGAGCTGTTTTTT. Translating gives CAWSGTGGTTGELFF. Together with reference TRBV30 and TRBJ2-2, the CDR3 gives the full variable domain: SQTIHQWPATLVQPVGSPLSLECTVEGTSNPNLYWYRQAAGRGLQLLFYSVGIGQISSEVPQNLSASRPQDRQFILSSKKLLLSDSGFYLCAWSGTGGTTGELFFGEGSRLTVL.